This T cell receptor beta chain was sequenced in a study of T cell responses to AZD1222 COVID-19 vaccine. Study-wide results and caveats: Scientists sampled the repertoires only once the peak T cell response had passed.

Worth noting for this clone: Its antigen is unknown.

This CDR3 spans 17 amino acids. The germline V and J ends were trimmed by 4 bases and 5 bases, with 20 bases remaining between them. Germline V gene data show CDR1 as LGHDT and CDR2 as YNNKEL (reference sequence). Profiled with immunoSEQ multiplex PCR; TCRdb holds only in-frame clones, not every one. The table lists about 180,000 clones, over 85% of them singletons. This receptor was identified in an adult in good health. V usage is TRBV3-1 (or the pseudogene TRBV3-2) and J usage is TRBJ2-2, with D perhaps matching TRBD1 (5 bases). The material was peripheral blood, obtained on day 0 of AZD1222 vaccination. CDR3 sequence (DNA): TGTGCCAGCAGCCGGTTTAGGGGTGGGCAGGGAACCGGGGAGCTGTTTTTT. This sequence encodes CASSRFRGGQGTGELFF.